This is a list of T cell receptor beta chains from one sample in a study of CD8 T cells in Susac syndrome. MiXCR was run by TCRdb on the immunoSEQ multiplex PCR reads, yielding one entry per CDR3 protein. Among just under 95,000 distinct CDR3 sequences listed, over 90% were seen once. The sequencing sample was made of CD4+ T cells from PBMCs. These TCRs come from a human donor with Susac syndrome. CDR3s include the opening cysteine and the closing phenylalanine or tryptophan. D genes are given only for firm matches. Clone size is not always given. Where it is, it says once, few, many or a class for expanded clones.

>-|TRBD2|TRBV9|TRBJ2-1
CASSRGGLSYNEQFF
TGTGCCAGCTCGCGGGGGGGGCTTTCCTACAATGAGCAGTTCTTC
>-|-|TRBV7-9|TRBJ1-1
CASSLVGGPEAFF
TGTGCCAGCAGCTTAGTGGGGGGGCCTGAAGCTTTCTTT
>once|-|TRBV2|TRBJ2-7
CASSETGLPREEQYF
TGTGCCAGCAGTGAAACCGGACTCCCCAGGGAGGAGCAGTACTTC
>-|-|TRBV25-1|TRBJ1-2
CASSIYAGEGYTF
TGTGCCAGCAGTATTTATGCAGGGGAAGGCTACACCTTC
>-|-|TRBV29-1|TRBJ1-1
CSARPHVAEAFF
TGCAGCGCCCGACCCCACGTGGCTGAAGCTTTCTTT
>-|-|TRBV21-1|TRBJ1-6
CASSKGTDLYSPLHF
TGTGCCAGCAGCAAAGGGACAGATCTTTATTCACCCCTCCACTTT
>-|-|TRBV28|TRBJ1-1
CASSLPPAGRTEAFF
TGTGCCAGCAGTCTACCCCCGGCGGGGAGGACTGAAGCTTTCTTT
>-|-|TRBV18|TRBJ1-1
CASSQENTEAFF
TGTGCCAGCTCCCAAGAGAACACTGAAGCTTTCTTT
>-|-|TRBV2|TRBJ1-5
CASSSPGPSRQPQHF
TGTGCCAGCAGTTCTCCGGGCCCCTCAAGGCAGCCCCAGCATTTT
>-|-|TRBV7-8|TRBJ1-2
CASSSSTRRAGVYGYTF
TGTGCCAGCAGCTCCTCCACCCGACGGGCAGGTGTCTATGGCTACACCTTC
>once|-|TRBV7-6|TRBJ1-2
CASGESNNYGYTF
TGTGCCAGCGGGGAGTCCAACAACTATGGCTACACCTTC
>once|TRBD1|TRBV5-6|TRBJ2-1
CASSSWTGRNYNEQFF
TGTGCCAGCAGCTCCTGGACAGGGAGGAACTACAATGAGCAGTTCTTC
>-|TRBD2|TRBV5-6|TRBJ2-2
CASSTGTSGRTGELFF
TGTGCCAGCAGCACCGGGACTAGCGGGCGGACCGGGGAGCTGTTTTTT
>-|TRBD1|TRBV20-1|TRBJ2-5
CSGLTGETQYF
TGCAGTGGTTTGACAGGGGAGACCCAGTACTTC
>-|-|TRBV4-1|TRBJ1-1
CASSQIPRGETEAFF
TGCGCCAGCAGCCAAATCCCGCGCGGGGAGACTGAAGCTTTCTTT
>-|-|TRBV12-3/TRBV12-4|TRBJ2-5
CASSPLEETQYF
TGTGCCAGCAGTCCTTTGGAAGAGACCCAGTACTTC
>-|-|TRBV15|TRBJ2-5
CATSGHSETQYF
TGTGCCACCAGCGGCCACAGTGAGACCCAGTACTTC
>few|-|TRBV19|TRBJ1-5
CASSPPNQPQHF
TGTGCCAGTAGTCCTCCCAATCAGCCCCAGCATTTT
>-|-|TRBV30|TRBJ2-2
CAWSTGGPGNTGELFF
TGTGCCTGGAGTACGGGGGGCCCGGGCAACACCGGGGAGCTGTTTTTT
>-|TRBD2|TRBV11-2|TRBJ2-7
CASSRGGGTYEQYF
TGTGCCAGCAGCCGGGGCGGGGGGACCTACGAGCAGTACTTC
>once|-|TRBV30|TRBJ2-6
CAWSVLSSGANVLTF
TGTGCCTGGAGTGTACTAAGCTCTGGGGCCAACGTCCTGACTTTC
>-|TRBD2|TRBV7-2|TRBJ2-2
CASSRLAGGPGELFF
TGTGCCAGCAGTCGACTAGCGGGGGGCCCCGGGGAGCTGTTTTTT
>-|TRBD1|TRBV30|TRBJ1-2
CAWTTFGTGANYGYTF
TGTGCCTGGACTACATTTGGGACAGGAGCTAACTATGGCTACACCTTC
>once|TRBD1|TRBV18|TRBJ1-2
CASSGDRANYGYTF
TGTGCCAGCTCGGGAGACAGGGCCAACTATGGCTACACCTTC
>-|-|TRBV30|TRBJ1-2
CAWSAGAISRYGYTF
TGTGCCTGGAGTGCAGGGGCCATTAGTAGATATGGCTACACCTTC
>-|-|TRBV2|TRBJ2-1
CASRYGRANEQFF
TGTGCCAGCAGGTACGGACGGGCCAATGAGCAGTTCTTC
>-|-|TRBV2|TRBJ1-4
CASRDSGGIDEKLFF
TGTGCCAGCAGAGATAGTGGGGGGATCGATGAAAAACTGTTTTTT
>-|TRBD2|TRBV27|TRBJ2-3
CASSTDGLAVSTDTQYF
TGTGCCAGCAGTACCGACGGACTAGCGGTTAGCACAGATACGCAGTATTTT